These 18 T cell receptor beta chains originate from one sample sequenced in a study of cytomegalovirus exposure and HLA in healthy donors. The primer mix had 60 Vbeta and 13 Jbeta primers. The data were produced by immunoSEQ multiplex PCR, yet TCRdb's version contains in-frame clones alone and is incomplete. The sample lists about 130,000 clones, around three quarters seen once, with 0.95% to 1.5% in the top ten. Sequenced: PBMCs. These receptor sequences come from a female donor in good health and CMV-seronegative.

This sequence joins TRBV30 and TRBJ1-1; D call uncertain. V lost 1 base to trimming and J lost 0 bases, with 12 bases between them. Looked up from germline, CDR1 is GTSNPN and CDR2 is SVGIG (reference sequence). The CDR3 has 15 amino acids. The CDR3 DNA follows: TGTGCCTGGAGTGGTGGCAGGACTTTGAACACTGAAGCTTTCTTT. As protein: CAWSGGRTLNTEAFF.

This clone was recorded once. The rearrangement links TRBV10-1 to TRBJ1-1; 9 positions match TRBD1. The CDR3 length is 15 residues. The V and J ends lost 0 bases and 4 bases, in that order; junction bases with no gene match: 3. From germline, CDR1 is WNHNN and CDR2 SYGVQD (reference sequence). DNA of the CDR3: TGCGCCAGCAGTGAGTCGAGACAGGGGGTCACTGAAGCTTTCTTT. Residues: CASSESRQGVTEAFF.

The CDR3 DNA follows: TGTGCCAGCAGATCCGGGACAGGGACCGGAAACACCATATATTTT. Translation: CASRSGTGTGNTIYF. The J gene is TRBJ1-3, the V gene TRBV6-6, with 9 bases fitting TRBD1. The V and J ends lost 6 bases and 4 bases, in that order; junction bases with no gene match: 7. The V gene's germline CDR1 is MNHNY and CDR2 SVGAGI (reference sequence). The CDR3 sequence is 15 residues long.

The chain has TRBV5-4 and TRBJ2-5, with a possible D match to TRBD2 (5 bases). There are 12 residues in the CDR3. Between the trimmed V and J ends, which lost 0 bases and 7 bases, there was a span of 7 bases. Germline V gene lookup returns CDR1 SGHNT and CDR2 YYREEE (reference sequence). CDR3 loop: CASSLGRGTQYF. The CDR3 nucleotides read TGTGCCAGCAGCTTGGGTCGGGGGACCCAGTACTTC.

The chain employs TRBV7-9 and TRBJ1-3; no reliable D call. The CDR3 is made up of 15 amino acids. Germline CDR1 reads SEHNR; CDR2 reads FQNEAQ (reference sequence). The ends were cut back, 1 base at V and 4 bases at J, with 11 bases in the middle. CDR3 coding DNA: TGTGCCAGCAGCTTAGGGGGAGGAAGGGGAAACACCATATATTTT. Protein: CASSLGGGRGNTIYF.

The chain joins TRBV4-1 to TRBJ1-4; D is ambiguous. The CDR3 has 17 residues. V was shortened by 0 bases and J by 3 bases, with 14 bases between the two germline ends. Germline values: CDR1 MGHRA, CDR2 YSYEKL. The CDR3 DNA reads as TGCGCCAGCAGCCAAGAGTTCTCTGTACTCGCTAATGAAAAACTGTTTTTT. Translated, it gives CASSQEFSVLANEKLFF.

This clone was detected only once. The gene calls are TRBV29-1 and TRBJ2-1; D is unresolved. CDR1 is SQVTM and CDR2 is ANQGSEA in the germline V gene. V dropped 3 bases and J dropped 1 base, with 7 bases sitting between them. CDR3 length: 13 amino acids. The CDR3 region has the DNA TGCAGCGTTGAGGCCGATTCCTACAATGAGCAGTTCTTC. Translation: CSVEADSYNEQFF.

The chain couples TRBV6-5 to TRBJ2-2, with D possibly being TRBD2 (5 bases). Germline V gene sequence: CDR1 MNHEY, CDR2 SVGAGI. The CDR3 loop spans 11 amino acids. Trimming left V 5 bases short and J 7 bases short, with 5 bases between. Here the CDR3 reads CASSAGGELFF. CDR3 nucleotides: TGTGCCAGCAGTGCGGGCGGGGAGCTGTTTTTT.

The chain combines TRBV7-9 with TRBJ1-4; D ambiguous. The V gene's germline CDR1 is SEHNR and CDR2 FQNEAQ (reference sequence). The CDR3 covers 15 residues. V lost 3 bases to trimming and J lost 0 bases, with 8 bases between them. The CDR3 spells CASSFPSTTNEKLFF. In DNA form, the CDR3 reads TGTGCCAGCAGCTTCCCCAGTACAACTAATGAAAAACTGTTTTTT.

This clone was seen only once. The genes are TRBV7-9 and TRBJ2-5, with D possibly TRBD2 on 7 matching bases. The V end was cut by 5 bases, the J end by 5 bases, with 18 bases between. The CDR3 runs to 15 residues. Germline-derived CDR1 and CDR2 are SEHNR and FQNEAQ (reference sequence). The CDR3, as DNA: TGTGCCAGCAGCCCGAGGGGGGGGGTTGTGGAGACCCAGTACTTC. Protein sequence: CASSPRGGVVETQYF.

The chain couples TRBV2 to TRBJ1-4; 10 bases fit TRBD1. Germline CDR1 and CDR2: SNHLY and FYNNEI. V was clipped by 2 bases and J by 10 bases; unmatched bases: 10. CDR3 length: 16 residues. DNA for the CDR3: TGTGCCAGCAGTGAATGGCTCGGGACAGGGGCGGCAAAACTGTTTTTT. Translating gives CASSEWLGTGAAKLFF.

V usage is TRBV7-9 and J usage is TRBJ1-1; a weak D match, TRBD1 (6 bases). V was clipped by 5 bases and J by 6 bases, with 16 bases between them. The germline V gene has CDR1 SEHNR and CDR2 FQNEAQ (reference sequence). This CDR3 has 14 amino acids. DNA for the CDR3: TGTGCCAGCAGCCCCCAGGGGTTCAGATCTGAAGCTTTCTTT. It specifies CASSPQGFRSEAFF.

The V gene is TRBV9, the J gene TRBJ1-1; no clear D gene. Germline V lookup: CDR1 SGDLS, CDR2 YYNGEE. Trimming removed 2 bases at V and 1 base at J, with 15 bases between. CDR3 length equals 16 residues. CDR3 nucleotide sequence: TGTGCCAGCAGCGTGGCCCCTCTGGTACAGAACACTGAAGCTTTCTTT. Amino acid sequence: CASSVAPLVQNTEAFF.

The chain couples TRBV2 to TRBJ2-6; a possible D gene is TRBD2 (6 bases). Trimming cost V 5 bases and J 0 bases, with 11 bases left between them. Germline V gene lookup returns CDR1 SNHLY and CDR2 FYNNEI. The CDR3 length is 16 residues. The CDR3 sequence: CASSWGLNSGANVLTF. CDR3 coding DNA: TGTGCCAGCAGTTGGGGACTCAACTCTGGGGCCAACGTCCTGACTTTC.

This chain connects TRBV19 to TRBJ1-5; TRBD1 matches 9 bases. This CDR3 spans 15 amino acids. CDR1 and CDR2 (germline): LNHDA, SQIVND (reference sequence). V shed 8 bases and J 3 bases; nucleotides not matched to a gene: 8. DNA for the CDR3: TGTGCCAGTTGTGCGGGACAGGGATTCAATCAGCCCCAGCATTTT. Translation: CASCAGQGFNQPQHF. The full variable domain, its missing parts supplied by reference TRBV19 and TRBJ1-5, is DGGITQSPKYLFRKEGQNVTLSCEQNLNHDAMYWYRQDPGQGLRLIYYSQIVNDFQKGDIAEGYSVSREKKESFPLTVTSAQKNPTAFYLCASCAGQGFNQPQHFGDGTRLSIL.

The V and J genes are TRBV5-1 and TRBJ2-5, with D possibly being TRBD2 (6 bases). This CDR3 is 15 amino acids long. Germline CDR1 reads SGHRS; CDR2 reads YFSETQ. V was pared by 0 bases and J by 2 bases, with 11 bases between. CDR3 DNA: TGCGCCAGCAGCTTGGTTAGCGGAAATCAAGAGACCCAGTACTTC. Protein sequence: CASSLVSGNQETQYF. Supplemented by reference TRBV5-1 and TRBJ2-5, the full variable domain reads KAGVTQTPRYLIKTRGQQVTLSCSPISGHRSVSWYQQTPGQGLQFLFEYFSETQRNKGNFPGRFSGRQFSNSRSEMNVSTLELGDSALYLCASSLVSGNQETQYFGPGTRLLVL.

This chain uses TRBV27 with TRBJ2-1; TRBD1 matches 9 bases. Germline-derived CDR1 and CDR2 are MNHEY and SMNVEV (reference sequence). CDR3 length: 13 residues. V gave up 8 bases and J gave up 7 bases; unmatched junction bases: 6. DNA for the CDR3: TGTGCCAGCCAGGGACAGGGAGGGAATGAGCAGTTCTTC. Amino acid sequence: CASQGQGGNEQFF.

CDR3 nucleotides: TGTGCCAGCAGTTCCCTCAGAAGGACAGGGGGAGTCTCACCCCTCCACTTT. Protein product: CASSSLRRTGGVSPLHF. The rearrangement joins TRBV25-1 to TRBJ1-6; 10 bases line up with TRBD1. V lost 5 bases and J lost 10; bases outside the gene matches: 14. Germline V gene lookup returns CDR1 MGHDK and CDR2 SYGVNS. The CDR3 loop spans 17 amino acids. Supplemented by reference TRBV25-1 and TRBJ1-6, the full variable domain reads EADIYQTPRYLVIGTGKKITLECSQTMGHDKMYWYQQDPGMELHLIHYSYGVNSTEKGDLSSESTVSRIRTEHFPLTLESARPSHTSQYLCASSSLRRTGGVSPLHFGNGTRLTVT.